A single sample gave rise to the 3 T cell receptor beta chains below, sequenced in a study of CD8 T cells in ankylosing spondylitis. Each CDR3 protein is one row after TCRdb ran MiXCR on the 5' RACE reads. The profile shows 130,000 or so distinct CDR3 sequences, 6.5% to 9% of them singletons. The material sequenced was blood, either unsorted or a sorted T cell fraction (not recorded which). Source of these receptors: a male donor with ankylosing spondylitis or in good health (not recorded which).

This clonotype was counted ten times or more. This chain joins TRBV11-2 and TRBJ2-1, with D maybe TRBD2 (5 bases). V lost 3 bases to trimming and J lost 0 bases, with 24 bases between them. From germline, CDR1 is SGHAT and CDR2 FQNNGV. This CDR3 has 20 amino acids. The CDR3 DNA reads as TGTGCCAGCAGCTTGCCACCGGGATCATACTCGCGGAGCTCCTACAATGAGCAGTTCTTC. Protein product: CASSLPPGSYSRSSYNEQFF. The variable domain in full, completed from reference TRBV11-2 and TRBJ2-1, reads EAGVAQSPRYKIIEKRQSVAFWCNPISGHATLYWYQQILGQGPKLLIQFQNNGVVDDSQLPKDRFSAERLKGVDSTLKIQPAKLEDSAVYLCASSLPPGSYSRSSYNEQFFGPGTRLTVL.

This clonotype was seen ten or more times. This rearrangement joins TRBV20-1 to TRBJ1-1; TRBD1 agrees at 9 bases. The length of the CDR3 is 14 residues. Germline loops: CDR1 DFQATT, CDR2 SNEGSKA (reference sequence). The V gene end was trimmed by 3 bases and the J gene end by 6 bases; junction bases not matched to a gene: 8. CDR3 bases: TGCAGTGCTAGGGGGGACAGGGTCACACCTGAAGCTTTCTTT. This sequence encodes CSARGDRVTPEAFF.

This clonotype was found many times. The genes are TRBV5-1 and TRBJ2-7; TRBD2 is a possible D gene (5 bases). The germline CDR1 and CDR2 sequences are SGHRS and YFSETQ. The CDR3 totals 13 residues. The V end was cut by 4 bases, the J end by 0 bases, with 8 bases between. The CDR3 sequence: CASSEGGSYEQYF. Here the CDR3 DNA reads TGCGCCAGCAGCGAGGGTGGCTCCTACGAGCAGTACTTC.